The rows below give T cell receptor beta chains drawn from one sample of a study of cytomegalovirus exposure and HLA in healthy donors. Libraries were prepared by immunoSEQ multiplex PCR; TCRdb keeps only in-frame clonotypes and omits some of them. This table has roughly 92,000 clones, less than 10% appearing once. The sample was PBMCs. These receptor sequences come from a man aged 50-60 years in good health and CMV-seronegative. CDR3s leave out the opening cysteine and the closing phenylalanine or tryptophan.

v_call	j_call	cdr3_aa
TRBV2	TRBJ2-1	ASREAGVSNEQF
TRBV6-4	TRBJ2-6	ASSERAGGANVLT
TRBV10-1	TRBJ2-5	ASSGGLADQETQY
TRBV28	TRBJ2-7	ASSPTVPSEQY
TRBV5-1	TRBJ2-5	ASSPGLAGPQETQY
TRBV28	TRBJ1-5	ASSLPGQGSQPQH
TRBV19	TRBJ2-1	ASSTLAAGTGKSSYNEQF
TRBV5-4	-	ASSLQGAYEQY
TRBV21-1	TRBJ2-7	ASSKGDRPSSYEQY
TRBV30	TRBJ2-7	AWRGQGAPYEQY
TRBV28	TRBJ1-2	ASSKQDAGYT
TRBV18	TRBJ2-7	ASSPGQGAEQY
TRBV28	TRBJ2-7	ASSPGTAGEQY
TRBV10-3	TRBJ2-3	AISRGQGASTDTQY
TRBV6-5	TRBJ2-7	ASSYAWTGVYEQY
TRBV10-3	TRBJ1-5	AISESGRGEH
TRBV15	TRBJ2-1	ATSRASGGADEQF
TRBV6-1	TRBJ1-5	ASSEASFNQPQH
TRBV2	TRBJ1-1	ASSGEANTEAF
TRBV28	TRBJ2-1	ASGRLAGNSEQF
TRBV6-1	TRBJ2-5	ASGRQIGTAETQY
TRBV15	TRBJ2-3	ATSRVRLPSESSTDTQY
TRBV27	TRBJ2-7	ASSSQTSGSLWQY
TRBV4-2	TRBJ1-4	ASSQDMSQGNEKLF
TRBV5-1	TRBJ1-4	ASSLGASRVNEKLF
TRBV5-5	TRBJ1-2	ASSLEGQGAVYT
TRBV2	TRBJ2-1	ASSWTSGSNHEQF
TRBV28	TRBJ2-7	ASSLSRVYEQY
TRBV7-9	TRBJ2-1	ASTAQVEGNEQF
TRBV5-1	TRBJ2-3	ASSSQRQGPFFLSTDTQY
TRBV28	TRBJ1-5	ASRQGAGNQPQH
TRBV7-8	TRBJ2-1	ASSADPQGNEQF
TRBV28	TRBJ2-7	ASSPPGMGGAYEQY
TRBV19	TRBJ1-2	ASQSPRTYGYT
TRBV5-6	TRBJ1-3	ASSLSGMRSGNTIY
TRBV9	TRBJ2-2	ASSVTGSNTGELF
TRBV10-3	TRBJ2-7	ASGDRGQYEQY
TRBV28	TRBJ2-5	ASSLGGDGKETQY
TRBV6-4	TRBJ2-1	ASSDTSVNSYNEQF
TRBV15	TRBJ2-7	ATSREGTGGYEQY
TRBV18	TRBJ2-7	ASSGQTYEQY
TRBV30	TRBJ1-5	AWRLAGGAGQPQH
TRBV5-1	TRBJ2-3	ACKETSGSSTDTQY